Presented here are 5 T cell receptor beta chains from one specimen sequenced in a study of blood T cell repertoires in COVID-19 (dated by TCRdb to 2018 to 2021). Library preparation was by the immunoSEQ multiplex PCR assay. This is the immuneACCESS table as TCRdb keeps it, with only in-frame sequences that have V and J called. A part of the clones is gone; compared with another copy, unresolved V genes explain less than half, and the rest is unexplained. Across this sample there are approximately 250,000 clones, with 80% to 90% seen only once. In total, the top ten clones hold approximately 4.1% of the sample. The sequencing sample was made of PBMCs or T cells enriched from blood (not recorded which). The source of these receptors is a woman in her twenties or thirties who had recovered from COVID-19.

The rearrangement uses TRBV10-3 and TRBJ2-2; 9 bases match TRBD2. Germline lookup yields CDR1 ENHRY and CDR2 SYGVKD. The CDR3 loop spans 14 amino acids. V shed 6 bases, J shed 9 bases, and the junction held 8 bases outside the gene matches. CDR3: CAIRTLAGQRELFF. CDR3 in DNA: TGTGCCATCAGGACACTAGCGGGCCAACGGGAGCTGTTTTTT.

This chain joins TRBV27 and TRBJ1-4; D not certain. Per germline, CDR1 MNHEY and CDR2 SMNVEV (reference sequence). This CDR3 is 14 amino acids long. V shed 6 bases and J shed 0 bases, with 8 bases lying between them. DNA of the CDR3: TGTGCCAGCAGACTACACGCAACTAATGAAAAACTGTTTTTT. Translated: CASRLHATNEKLFF.

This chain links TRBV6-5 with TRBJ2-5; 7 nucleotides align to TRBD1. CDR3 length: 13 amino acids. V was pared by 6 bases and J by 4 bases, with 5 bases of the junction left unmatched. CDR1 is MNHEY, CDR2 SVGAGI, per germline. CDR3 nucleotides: TGTGCCAGCAGAGCGACAGGGTTAGAGACCCAGTACTTC. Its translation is CASRATGLETQYF.

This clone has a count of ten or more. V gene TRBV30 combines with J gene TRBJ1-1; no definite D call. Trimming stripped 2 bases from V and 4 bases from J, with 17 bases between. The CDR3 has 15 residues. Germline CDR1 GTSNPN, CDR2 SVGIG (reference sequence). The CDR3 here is CAWSPGGGRSTEAFF. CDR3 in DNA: TGTGCCTGGAGTCCTGGTGGAGGGAGGAGCACTGAAGCTTTCTTT.

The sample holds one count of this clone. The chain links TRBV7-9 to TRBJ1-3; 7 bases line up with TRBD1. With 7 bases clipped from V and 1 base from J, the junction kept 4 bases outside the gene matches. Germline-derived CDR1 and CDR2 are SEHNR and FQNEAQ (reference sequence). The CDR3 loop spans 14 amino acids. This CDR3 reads CASNLTGSGNTIYF. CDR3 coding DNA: TGTGCCAGCAACCTGACAGGGTCTGGAAACACCATATATTTT.